This T cell receptor (beta chain) was identified in a study of shared clonotypes between healthy human individuals. Study conclusions and caveats: Rarefaction curves obtained for sorted subsets showed sequencing incomplete despite large depth. Investigators expected sequencing depth to affect clonotype sharing among donors.

On this clone itself: The antigen is unknown.

Repertoires were generated with immunoSEQ multiplex PCR, while TCRdb's copy carries only in-frame clones and drops some. Among 1,500,000 or so clones listed, just under 99% were seen once. Donors comprised healthy HIV-negative adults lacking recent acute infections or vaccinations. The CDR3 totals 13 residues. V was clipped by 3 bases and J by 6 bases, with 12 bases between them. The germline V gene encodes CDR1 MNHEY and CDR2 SMNVEV (reference sequence). This TCR came from a young man in good health. The sequencing input was naive CD4+ T cells sorted from blood. Subset noted: CD45RA+ positively selected. The chain uses TRBV27 and TRBJ2-7; D unclear. CDR3 loop: CASSFLSQPEQYF. CDR3 in DNA: TGTGCCAGCAGTTTTCTTTCCCAGCCCGAGCAGTACTTC.